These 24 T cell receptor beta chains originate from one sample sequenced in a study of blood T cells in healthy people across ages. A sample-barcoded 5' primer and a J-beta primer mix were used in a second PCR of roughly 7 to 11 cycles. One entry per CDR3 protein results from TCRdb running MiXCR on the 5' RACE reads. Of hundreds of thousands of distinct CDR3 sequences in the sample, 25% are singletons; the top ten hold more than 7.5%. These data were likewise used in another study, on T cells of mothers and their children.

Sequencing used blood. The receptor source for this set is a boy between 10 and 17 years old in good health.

CDR3 residues: CASSRPGTYNEQFF. The CDR3 region has the DNA TGCGCCAGCAGCCGCCCGGGAACCTACAATGAGCAGTTCTTC. The chain has TRBV4-1 and TRBJ2-1; tentative D call: TRBD2 (5 bases). The CDR3 contains 14 residues. Per germline, CDR1 MGHRA and CDR2 YSYEKL. Trimming pared 4 bases from V and 2 bases from J, leaving 9 bases between.

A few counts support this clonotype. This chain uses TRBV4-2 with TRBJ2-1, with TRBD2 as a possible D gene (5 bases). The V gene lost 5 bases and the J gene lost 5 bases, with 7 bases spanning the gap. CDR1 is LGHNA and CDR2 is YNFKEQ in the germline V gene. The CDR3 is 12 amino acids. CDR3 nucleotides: TGTGCCAGCAGCAGCGGACACAATGAGCAGTTCTTC. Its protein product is CASSSGHNEQFF.

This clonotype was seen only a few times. CDR3 bases: TGTGCCAGCAGCTTATTCTACGTCGGGACAGCTTCGTACCAAGAGACCCAGTACTTC. It yields the protein CASSLFYVGTASYQETQYF. The chain employs TRBV7-2 and TRBJ2-5, with TRBD1 matching over 7 bases. V dropped 2 bases and J dropped 0; count of bases not matched to a gene: 15. Per germline, CDR1 SGHTA and CDR2 FQGNSA. The CDR3 is 19 amino acids.

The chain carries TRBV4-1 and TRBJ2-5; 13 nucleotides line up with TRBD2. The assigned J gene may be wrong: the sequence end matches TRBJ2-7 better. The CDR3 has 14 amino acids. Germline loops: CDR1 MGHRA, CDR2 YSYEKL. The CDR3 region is CASTRGLAGDEQYF. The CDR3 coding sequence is TGCGCCAGCACCCGAGGACTAGCGGGAGACGAGCAGTACTTC.

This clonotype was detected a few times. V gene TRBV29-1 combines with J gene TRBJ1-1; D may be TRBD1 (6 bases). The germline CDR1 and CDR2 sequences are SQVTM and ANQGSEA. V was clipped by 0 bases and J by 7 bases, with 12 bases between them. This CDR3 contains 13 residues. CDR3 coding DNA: TGCAGCGTTGAAGATCTAAGGGGGGGTGAAGCTTTCTTT. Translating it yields CSVEDLRGGEAFF.

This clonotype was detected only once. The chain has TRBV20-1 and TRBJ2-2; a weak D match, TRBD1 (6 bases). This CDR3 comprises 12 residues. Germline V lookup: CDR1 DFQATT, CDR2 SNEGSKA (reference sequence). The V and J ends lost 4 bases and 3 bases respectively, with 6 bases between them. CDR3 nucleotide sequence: TGCAGTGCTAACAGGGACACCGGGGAGCTGTTTTTT. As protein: CSANRDTGELFF.

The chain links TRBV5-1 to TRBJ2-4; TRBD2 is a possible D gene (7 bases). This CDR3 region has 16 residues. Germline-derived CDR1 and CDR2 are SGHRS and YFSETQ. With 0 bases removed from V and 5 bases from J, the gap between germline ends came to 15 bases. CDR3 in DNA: TGCGCCAGCAGCTTGGCCGGGGGGCGAAGTCAAAACATTCAGTACTTC. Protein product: CASSLAGGRSQNIQYF.

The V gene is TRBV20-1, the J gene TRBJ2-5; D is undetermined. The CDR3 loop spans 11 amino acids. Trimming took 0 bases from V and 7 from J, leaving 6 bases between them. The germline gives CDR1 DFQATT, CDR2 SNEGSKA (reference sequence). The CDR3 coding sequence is TGCAGTGCTAGAGAGCCCCCGACCCAGTACTTC. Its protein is CSAREPPTQYF.

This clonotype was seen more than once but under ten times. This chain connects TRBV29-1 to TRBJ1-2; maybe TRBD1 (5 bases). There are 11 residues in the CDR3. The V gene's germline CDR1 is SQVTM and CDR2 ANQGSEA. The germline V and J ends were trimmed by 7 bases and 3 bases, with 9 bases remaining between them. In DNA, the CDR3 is TGCAGCGCCCAGGGATACTATGGCTACACCTTC. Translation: CSAQGYYGYTF. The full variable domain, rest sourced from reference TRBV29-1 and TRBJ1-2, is SAVISQKPSRDICQRGTSLTIQCQVDSQVTMMFWYRQQPGQSLTLIATANQGSEATYESGFVIDKFPISRPNLTFSTLTVSNMSPEDSSIYLCSAQGYYGYTFGSGTRLTVV.

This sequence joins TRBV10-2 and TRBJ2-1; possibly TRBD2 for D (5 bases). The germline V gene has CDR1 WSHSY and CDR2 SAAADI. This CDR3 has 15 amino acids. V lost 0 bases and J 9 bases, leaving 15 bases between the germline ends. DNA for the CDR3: TGCGCCAGCAGTGAGTCGAATACGGGATTCGGTGAGCAGTTCTTC. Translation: CASSESNTGFGEQFF.

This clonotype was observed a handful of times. The CDR3 region is CASSPGEGSNQPQHF. The CDR3 DNA is TGCGCCAGCAGCCCGGGTGAGGGGTCCAATCAGCCCCAGCATTTT. The V gene is TRBV4-3, the J gene TRBJ1-5; a possible D gene is TRBD1 (5 bases). Germline loops: CDR1 LGHNA, CDR2 YSLEER. V shed 4 bases and J shed 3 bases, with 13 bases lying between them. The CDR3 loop spans 15 amino acids.

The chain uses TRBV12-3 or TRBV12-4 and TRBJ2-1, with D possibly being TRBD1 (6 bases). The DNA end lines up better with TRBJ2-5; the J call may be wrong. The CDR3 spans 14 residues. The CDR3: CASSLMAQGETQYF. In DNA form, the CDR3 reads TGTGCCAGCAGTCTCATGGCCCAGGGGGAGACCCAGTACTTC.

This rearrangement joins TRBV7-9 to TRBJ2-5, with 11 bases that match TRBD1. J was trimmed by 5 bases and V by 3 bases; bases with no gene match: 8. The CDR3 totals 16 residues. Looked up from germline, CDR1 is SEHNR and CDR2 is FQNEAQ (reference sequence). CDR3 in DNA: TGTGCCAGCAGCTTTTCGGACAGGGGGCTTCAGGAGACCCAGTACTTC. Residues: CASSFSDRGLQETQYF.

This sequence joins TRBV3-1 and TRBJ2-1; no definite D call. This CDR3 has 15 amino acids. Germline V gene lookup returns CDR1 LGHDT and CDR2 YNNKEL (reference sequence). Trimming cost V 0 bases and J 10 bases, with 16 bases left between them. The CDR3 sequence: CASSQDAAGSREQFF. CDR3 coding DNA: TGTGCCAGCAGCCAAGACGCAGCTGGCTCGAGGGAGCAGTTCTTC.

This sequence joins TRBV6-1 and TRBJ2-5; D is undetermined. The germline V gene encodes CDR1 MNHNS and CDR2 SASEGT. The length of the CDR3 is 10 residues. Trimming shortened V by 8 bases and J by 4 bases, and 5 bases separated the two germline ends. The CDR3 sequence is CASLRETQYF. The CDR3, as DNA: TGTGCCAGCTTACGAGAGACCCAGTACTTC.

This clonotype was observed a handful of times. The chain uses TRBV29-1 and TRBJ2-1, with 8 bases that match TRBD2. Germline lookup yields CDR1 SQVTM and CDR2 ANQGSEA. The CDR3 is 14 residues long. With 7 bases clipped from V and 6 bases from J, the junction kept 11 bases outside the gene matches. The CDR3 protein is CSGTSGGGTNEQFF. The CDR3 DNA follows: TGCAGCGGGACGAGCGGGGGCGGGACCAATGAGCAGTTCTTC.

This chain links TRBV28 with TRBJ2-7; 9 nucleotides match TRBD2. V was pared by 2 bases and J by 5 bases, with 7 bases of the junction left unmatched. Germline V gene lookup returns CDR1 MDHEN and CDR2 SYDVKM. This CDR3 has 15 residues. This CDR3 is CASSLGGRVYDEQYF. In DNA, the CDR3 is TGTGCCAGCAGTTTAGGCGGGAGGGTTTATGACGAGCAGTACTTC.

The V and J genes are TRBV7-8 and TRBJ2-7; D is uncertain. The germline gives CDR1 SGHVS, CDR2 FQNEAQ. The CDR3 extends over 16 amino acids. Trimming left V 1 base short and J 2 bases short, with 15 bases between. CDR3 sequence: CASSLGSDKGTYEQYF. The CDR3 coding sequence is TGTGCCAGCAGCTTAGGGTCTGACAAGGGTACCTACGAGCAGTACTTC.

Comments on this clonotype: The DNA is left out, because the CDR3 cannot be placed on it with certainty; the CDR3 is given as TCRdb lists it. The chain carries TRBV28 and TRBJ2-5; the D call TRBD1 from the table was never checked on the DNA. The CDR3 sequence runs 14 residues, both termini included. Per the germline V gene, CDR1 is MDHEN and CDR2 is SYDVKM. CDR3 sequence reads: CASSFFGQPYEQYF.

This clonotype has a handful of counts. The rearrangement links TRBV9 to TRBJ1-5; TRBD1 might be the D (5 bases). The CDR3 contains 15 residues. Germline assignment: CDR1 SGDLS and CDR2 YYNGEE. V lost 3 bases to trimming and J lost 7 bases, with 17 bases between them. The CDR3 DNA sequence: TGTGCCAGCAGCGGCCCACAGGAGCCGGGGCAGCCCCAGCATTTT. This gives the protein CASSGPQEPGQPQHF.

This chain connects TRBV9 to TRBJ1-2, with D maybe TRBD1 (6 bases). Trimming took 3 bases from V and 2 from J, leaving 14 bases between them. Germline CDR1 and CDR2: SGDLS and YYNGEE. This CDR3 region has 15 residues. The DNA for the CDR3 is TGTGCCAGCAGCGGTATTAAGGACAGCAACTATGGCTACACCTTC. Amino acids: CASSGIKDSNYGYTF.

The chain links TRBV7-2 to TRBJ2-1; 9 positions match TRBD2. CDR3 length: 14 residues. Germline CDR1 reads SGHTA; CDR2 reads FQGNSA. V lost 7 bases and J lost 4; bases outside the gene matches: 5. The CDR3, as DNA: TGTGCCAGCAATCCTAGCGGGACATACAATGAGCAGTTCTTC. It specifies CASNPSGTYNEQFF.

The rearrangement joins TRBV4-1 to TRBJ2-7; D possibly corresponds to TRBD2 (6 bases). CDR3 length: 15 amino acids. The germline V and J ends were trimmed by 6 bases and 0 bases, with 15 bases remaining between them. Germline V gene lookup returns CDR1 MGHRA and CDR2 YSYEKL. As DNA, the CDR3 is TGCGCCAGCAGGAGCACTAGCCAAAGCTCCTACGAGCAGTACTTC. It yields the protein CASRSTSQSSYEQYF.

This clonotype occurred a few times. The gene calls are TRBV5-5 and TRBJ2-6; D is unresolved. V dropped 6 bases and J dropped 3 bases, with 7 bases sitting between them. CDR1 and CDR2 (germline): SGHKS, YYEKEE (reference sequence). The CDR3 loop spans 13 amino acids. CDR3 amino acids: CASTTNGANVLTF. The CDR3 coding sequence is TGTGCCAGCACCACTAATGGGGCCAACGTCCTGACTTTC.